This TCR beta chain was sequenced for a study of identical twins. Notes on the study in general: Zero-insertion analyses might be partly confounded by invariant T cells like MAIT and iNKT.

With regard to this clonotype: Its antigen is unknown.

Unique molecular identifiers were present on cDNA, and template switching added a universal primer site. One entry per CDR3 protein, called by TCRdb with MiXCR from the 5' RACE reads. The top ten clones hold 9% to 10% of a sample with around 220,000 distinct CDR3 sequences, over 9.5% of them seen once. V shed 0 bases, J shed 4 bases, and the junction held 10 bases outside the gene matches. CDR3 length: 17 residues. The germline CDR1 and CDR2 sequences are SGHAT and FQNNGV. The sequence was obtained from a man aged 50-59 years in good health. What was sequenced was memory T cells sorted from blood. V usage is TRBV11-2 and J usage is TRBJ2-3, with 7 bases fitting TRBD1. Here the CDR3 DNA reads TGTGCCAGCAGCTTAGACGGAAAGGGGGCAGGGGCAGATACGCAGTATTTT. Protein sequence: CASSLDGKGAGADTQYF.